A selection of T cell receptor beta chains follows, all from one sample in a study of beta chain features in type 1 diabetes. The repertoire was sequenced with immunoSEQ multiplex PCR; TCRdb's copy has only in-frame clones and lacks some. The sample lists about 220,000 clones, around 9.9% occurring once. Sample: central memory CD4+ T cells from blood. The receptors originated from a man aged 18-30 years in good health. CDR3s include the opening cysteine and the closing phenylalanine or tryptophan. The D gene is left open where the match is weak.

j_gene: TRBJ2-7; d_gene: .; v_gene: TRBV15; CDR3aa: CATSRDRTSRSYEQYF
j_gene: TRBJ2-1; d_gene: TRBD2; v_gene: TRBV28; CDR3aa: CASSFPGGGSGRANEQFF
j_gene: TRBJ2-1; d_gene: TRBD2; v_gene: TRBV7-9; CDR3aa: CASSLAGGHEQFF
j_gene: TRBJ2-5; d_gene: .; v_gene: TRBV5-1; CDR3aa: CASSSVYQETQYF
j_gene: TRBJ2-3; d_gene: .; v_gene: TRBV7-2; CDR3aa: CASSLVGGFTDTQYF
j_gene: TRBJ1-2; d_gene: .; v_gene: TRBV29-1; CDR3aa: CSVVQGGDGYTF
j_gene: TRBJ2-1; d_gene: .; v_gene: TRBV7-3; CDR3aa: CASSLRVAGYNEQFF
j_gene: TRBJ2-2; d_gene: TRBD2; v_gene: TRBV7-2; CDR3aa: CASSASGRGTGELFF
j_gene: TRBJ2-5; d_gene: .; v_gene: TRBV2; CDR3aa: CASSDARIVETQYF
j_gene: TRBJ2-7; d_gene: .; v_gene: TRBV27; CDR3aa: CASSLALGPYEQYF
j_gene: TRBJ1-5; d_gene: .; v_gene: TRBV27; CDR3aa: CASSFAGGNQPQHF
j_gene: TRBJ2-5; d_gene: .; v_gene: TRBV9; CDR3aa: CASSVAGGDRETQYF
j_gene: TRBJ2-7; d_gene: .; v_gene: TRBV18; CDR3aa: CASSIYEQYF
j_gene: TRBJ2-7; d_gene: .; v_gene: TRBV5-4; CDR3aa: CASSWRGSYEQYF
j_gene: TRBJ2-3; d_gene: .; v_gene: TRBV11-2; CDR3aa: CASSLGRTDTQYF
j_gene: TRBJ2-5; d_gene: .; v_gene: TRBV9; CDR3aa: CASSVGGDLRQETQYF
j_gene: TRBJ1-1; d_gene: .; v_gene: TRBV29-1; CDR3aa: CSGKQGMNTEAFF
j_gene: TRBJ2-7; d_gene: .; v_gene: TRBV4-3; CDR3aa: CASSQGFGAGLYEQYF
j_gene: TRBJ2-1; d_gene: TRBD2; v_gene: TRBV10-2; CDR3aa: CASSDEGSGRATEQFF
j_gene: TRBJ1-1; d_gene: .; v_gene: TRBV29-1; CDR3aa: CSVGGWGDTEAFF
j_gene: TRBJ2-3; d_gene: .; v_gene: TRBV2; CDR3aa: CASRPDVLGTDTQYF
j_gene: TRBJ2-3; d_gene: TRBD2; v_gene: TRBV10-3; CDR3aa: CAISLLAGEADTQYF
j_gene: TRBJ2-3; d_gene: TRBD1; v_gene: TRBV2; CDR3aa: CASSENRGDTDTQYF
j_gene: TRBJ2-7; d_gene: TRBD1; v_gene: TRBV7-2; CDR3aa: CASSLNRGEQYF
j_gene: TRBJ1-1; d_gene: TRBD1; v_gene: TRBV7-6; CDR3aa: CASSLAGDRVEAFF
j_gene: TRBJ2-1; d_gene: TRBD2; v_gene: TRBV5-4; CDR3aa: CASSYGAGGPGEQFF
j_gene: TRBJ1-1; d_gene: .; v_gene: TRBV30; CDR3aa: CAWSFLTATEAFF
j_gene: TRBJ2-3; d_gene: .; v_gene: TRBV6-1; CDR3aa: CASSTWNTDTQYF
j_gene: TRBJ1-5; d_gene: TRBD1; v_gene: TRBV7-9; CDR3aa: CASSPTGGNQPQHF
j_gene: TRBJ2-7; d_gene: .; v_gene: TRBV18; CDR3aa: CASSASTGRYEQYF
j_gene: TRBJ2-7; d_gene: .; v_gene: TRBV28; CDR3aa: CASSLAVGPEQYF
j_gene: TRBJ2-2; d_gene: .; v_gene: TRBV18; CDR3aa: CASSPRGAGSTGELFF
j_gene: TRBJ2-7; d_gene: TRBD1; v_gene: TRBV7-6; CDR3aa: CASSLTSRDRGSGEQYF
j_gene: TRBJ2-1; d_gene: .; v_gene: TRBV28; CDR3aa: CASSLRDYNEQFF
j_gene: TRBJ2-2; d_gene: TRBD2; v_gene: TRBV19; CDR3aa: CASYQREGTGELFF